Sequencing of this T cell receptor beta chain was carried out in a study of T cell responses to AZD1222 COVID-19 vaccine. Study context: Analyses pooled second doses at about 4 or about 12 weeks.

The CDR3 is 17 residues long. With V trimmed by 6 bases and J by 0 bases, 8 bases remained unmatched. CDR1 is MNHNY and CDR2 is SVGAGI in the germline V gene (reference sequence). The repertoire was sequenced with immunoSEQ multiplex PCR; TCRdb's copy has only in-frame clones and lacks some. The table lists about 170,000 clones, approximately 93% of them singletons. Study-wide points: Repertoire sampling happened only post peak T cell response.

As concerns this clone: Antigen: not known.

This TCR was recovered from an adult in good health. The sample here was peripheral blood, taken on day 0 of AZD1222 vaccination. The V gene is TRBV6-6, the J gene TRBJ2-6, with 7 bases fitting TRBD1. CDR3 loop: CASRRMTGSSGANVLTF. CDR3 DNA: TGTGCCAGCAGACGAATGACAGGGAGCTCTGGGGCCAACGTCCTGACTTTC.